The 26 T cell receptor beta chains below come from one sample, sequenced in a study of regulatory T cells in long-lasting Graves disease. Time point in this sample: newly diagnosed GD, antithyroid drugs for less than 3 months. Extracted RNA from PBMCs served as the source of the TCR library. TCR beta libraries were built with iRepertoire HTBI primers and Arm-PCR of CDR3 regions. TCRdb reprocessed the multiplex PCR reads via MiXCR and lists one record per CDR3 protein. Of roughly 440,000 distinct CDR3 sequences in the sample, less than 20% were seen once. The sample was also linked to a second study, of T cells in Graves' hyperthyroidism and ophthalmopathy.

This specimen consisted of peripheral blood mononuclear cells (PBMCs), obtained at new diagnosis, from a patient treated with antithyroid drugs. These receptors were collected from a woman between 18 and 29 years old with Graves disease.

This clonotype was detected ten times or more. This chain joins TRBV30 and TRBJ1-6; unclear D gene. The CDR3 consists of 14 residues. V gave up 3 bases and J gave up 5 bases, with 11 bases separating them. The V gene's germline CDR1 is GTSNPN and CDR2 SVGIG (reference sequence). The CDR3 DNA follows: TGTGCCTGGAGGGGAGGATACAATAATTCACCCCTCCACTTT. It codes for CAWRGGYNNSPLHF.

In its sample, this clonotype was seen a few times. The V gene is TRBV3-1, the J gene TRBJ2-7; 12 nucleotides match TRBD2. V lost 0 bases and J lost 2; bases outside the gene matches: 14. Germline CDR1 LGHDT, CDR2 YNNKEL (reference sequence). The CDR3 spans 20 residues. CDR3 sequence (DNA): TGTGCCAGCAGCCAAGAATCGAGGCTAGCGGGAGGGATCGTCGCCTACGAGCAGTACTTC. Amino acid sequence: CASSQESRLAGGIVAYEQYF.

Ten or more counts support this clonotype. This sequence joins TRBV7-2 and TRBJ2-7; D gene uncertain. Trimming cost V 3 bases and J 0 bases, with 9 bases left between them. CDR3 length: 14 residues. The germline gives CDR1 SGHTA, CDR2 FQGNSA. This CDR3 is CASSFDGYSYEQYF. In DNA form, the CDR3 reads TGTGCCAGCAGCTTCGACGGCTACTCCTACGAGCAGTACTTC.

This clonotype was detected ten times or more. This chain connects TRBV12-3 or TRBV12-4 to TRBJ2-3, with 8 positions matching TRBD2. V gave up 6 bases and J gave up 2 bases; unmatched junction bases: 4. CDR3 length: 14 amino acids. CDR3 sequence: CASRVAGNTDTQYF. In DNA, the CDR3 is TGTGCCAGCAGAGTAGCGGGAAACACAGATACGCAGTATTTT.

This clonotype came up many times. This chain connects TRBV18 to TRBJ2-5; 11 bases are shared with TRBD1. J lost 2 bases, V lost 6 bases, and 5 bases had no gene match. CDR1 is KGHSH, CDR2 LQKENI, per germline. The CDR3 consists of 15 residues. The CDR3 protein is CASSPGQGDQETQYF. As DNA, the CDR3 is TGTGCCAGCTCGCCGGGACAGGGGGATCAAGAGACCCAGTACTTC.

This clonotype occurred many times. In DNA, the CDR3 is TGTGCCAGCAGCCACTATGAGAGGGGGCAGTTCTTC. Protein product: CASSHYERGQFF. The rearrangement joins TRBV7-2 to TRBJ2-1; D possibly uses TRBD1 or TRBD2 (5 bases each). Germline CDR1 reads SGHTA; CDR2 reads FQGNSA. The CDR3 spans 12 residues. Trimming shortened V by 5 bases and J by 12 bases, and 14 bases separated the two germline ends.

This clonotype was observed many times. The rearrangement links TRBV20-1 to TRBJ2-7; 13 bases fit TRBD2. CDR3 size: 15 residues. Germline V gene data show CDR1 as DFQATT and CDR2 as SNEGSKA (reference sequence). The V and J ends lost 3 bases and 2 bases, in that order; junction bases with no gene match: 4. This chain's CDR3 is CSASQLAGGPYEQYF. The CDR3, as DNA: TGCAGTGCTAGCCAACTAGCGGGAGGGCCCTACGAGCAGTACTTC.

V usage is TRBV12-3 or TRBV12-4 and J usage is TRBJ2-7; D perhaps matches TRBD1 (5 bases). Trimming removed 3 bases at V and 7 bases at J, with 22 bases between. The CDR3 has 16 residues. The CDR3 loop is CASSLVVGTGEPEQYF. The CDR3 DNA reads as TGTGCCAGCAGTTTGGTGGTTGGAACAGGCGAGCCGGAGCAGTACTTC.

V is TRBV11-1 and J is TRBJ2-5; 8 nucleotides align to TRBD2. V lost 5 bases, J lost 4 bases, and 6 bases stayed unmatched. Germline CDR1 SGHAT, CDR2 FQDESV (reference sequence). The length of the CDR3 is 14 residues. For the CDR3, the DNA is TGTGCCAGCAGCAATCGGGAGGGGGTAGAGACCCAGTACTTC. It is translated as CASSNREGVETQYF.

This clonotype occurred a few times. This chain joins TRBV15 and TRBJ2-7; the D gene is possibly TRBD2 (6 bases). The V gene's germline CDR1 is LNHNV and CDR2 YYDKDF (reference sequence). V lost 3 bases and J lost 0, with 18 bases in between. The CDR3 has 17 residues. CDR3 amino acids: CATSRVAAAASSYEQYF. CDR3 bases: TGTGCCACCAGCAGGGTAGCGGCCGCCGCCTCCTCCTACGAGCAGTACTTC. Based on the CDR3 plus reference TRBV15 and TRBJ2-7, the full variable domain is DAMVIQNPRYQVTQFGKPVTLSCSQTLNHNVMYWYQQKSSQAPKLLFHYYDKDFNNEADTPDNFQSRRPNTSFCFLDIRSPGLGDTAMYLCATSRVAAAASSYEQYFGPGTRLTVT.

This clonotype was seen ten or more times. The V and J genes are TRBV11-2 and TRBJ2-5, with 7 positions matching TRBD2. CDR1 SGHAT and CDR2 FQNNGV come from the germline V gene. With 1 base clipped from V and 2 bases from J, the junction kept 10 bases outside the gene matches. The CDR3 runs to 17 residues. The CDR3 DNA reads as TGTGCCAGCAGCTTAGGCAGAGGGACTACCGAACAAGAGACCCAGTACTTC. Amino acid sequence: CASSLGRGTTEQETQYF. Using reference TRBV11-2 and TRBJ2-5 for the parts outside the CDR3, the full variable domain is EAGVAQSPRYKIIEKRQSVAFWCNPISGHATLYWYQQILGQGPKLLIQFQNNGVVDDSQLPKDRFSAERLKGVDSTLKIQPAKLEDSAVYLCASSLGRGTTEQETQYFGPGTRLLVL.

The sample holds a few counts of this clonotype. The chain uses TRBV29-1 and TRBJ2-3; D uncertain. Germline-derived CDR1 and CDR2 are SQVTM and ANQGSEA. The CDR3 loop spans 14 amino acids. V lost 3 bases to trimming and J lost 0 bases, with 10 bases between them. The CDR3 nucleotides are TGCAGCGTTGACGGGCTGCCGAGCACAGATACGCAGTATTTT. Its protein product is CSVDGLPSTDTQYF.

Concerning this clonotype itself: This may arise from a read error, as a much more abundant clone is one base away. V usage is TRBV20-1 and J usage is TRBJ2-1, with a tentative D call TRBD2 (5 bases). The CDR3 spans 13 residues. Trimming took 6 bases from V and 13 from J, leaving 22 bases between them. Germline V gene lookup returns CDR1 DFQATT and CDR2 SNEGSKA (reference sequence). The CDR3 region is CSADLRSWETQFF. CDR3 DNA sequence: TGCAGTGCCGACCTAAGGTCATGGGAGACCCAGTTCTTC.

In its sample, this clonotype was seen a few times. V gene TRBV11-2 combines with J gene TRBJ2-5; D uncertain. Trimming took 5 bases from V and 1 from J, leaving 5 bases between them. Germline V lookup: CDR1 SGHAT, CDR2 FQNNGV. CDR3 size: 12 residues. Written as DNA, the CDR3 is TGTGCCAGCAGCCGGGTCCAAGAGACCCAGTACTTC. Residues: CASSRVQETQYF.

This clonotype has more than one count but fewer than ten. V and J are TRBV20-1 and TRBJ1-5; weak D call: TRBD1 (5 bases). Germline CDR1 is DFQATT and CDR2 is SNEGSKA (reference sequence). CDR3 length: 16 residues. Trimming took 0 bases from V and 4 from J, leaving 16 bases between them. CDR3 in DNA: TGCAGTGCTAGAGAGCCTTCGGGGCAGCTTAATCAGCCCCAGCATTTT. It encodes CSAREPSGQLNQPQHF.

This clonotype was found many times. The chain couples TRBV7-8 to TRBJ2-7; possibly TRBD2 for D (6 bases). V lost 7 bases, J lost 3 bases, and 31 bases lay in between. CDR3 length: 19 amino acids. Germline CDR1 and CDR2: SGHVS and FQNEAQ. CDR3 sequence (DNA): TGTGCCAGCACCTCAAAAGGGACTCCCTCAAAGGGGAAATACTACGAGCAGTACTTC. It yields the protein CASTSKGTPSKGKYYEQYF.

This clonotype was detected ten times or more. The chain carries TRBV12-3 or TRBV12-4 and TRBJ2-7; maybe TRBD1 (6 bases). V was pared by 3 bases and J by 3 bases, with 12 bases between. There are 14 residues in the CDR3. CDR3 coding DNA: TGTGCCAGCAGTTTCACAGGGAGTATCTACGAGCAGTACTTC. Its protein is CASSFTGSIYEQYF.

Remarks on this clonotype: A much larger clone differs by one base, so this may be a read error. This chain uses TRBV11-3 with TRBJ1-5; tentatively, D is TRBD1 (6 bases). The germline gives CDR1 SGHNT, CDR2 YENEEA. Trimming took 8 bases from V and 4 from J, leaving 12 bases between them. There are 13 residues in the CDR3. The CDR3 DNA reads TGTGCCAGCGGCCAGGGGAAAAATCAGCCCCAGCATTTT. Its protein is CASGQGKNQPQHF.

At least ten counts were recorded for this clonotype. The chain uses TRBV10-3 and TRBJ2-7; 10 bases line up with TRBD2. The CDR3 is 18 amino acids. Germline V CDR1 and CDR2: ENHRY, SYGVKD. The V gene end was trimmed by 0 bases and the J gene end by 1 base; junction bases not matched to a gene: 9. The DNA of the CDR3 is TGTGCCATCAGTGAGTCCAGGGCTAGCGGGAGAGAATCCTACGAGCAGTACTTC. Translation gives CAISESRASGRESYEQYF.

DNA of the CDR3: TGTGCCAGCAGTTTAATTCAGGGCCCCGGAATCCAAGAGACCCAGTACTTC. Translating gives CASSLIQGPGIQETQYF. The chain combines TRBV27 with TRBJ2-1; tentatively, D is TRBD1 (5 bases). The end of the DNA aligns better with TRBJ2-5, so the J call may be wrong. Germline V CDR1 and CDR2: MNHEY, SMNVEV (reference sequence). The CDR3 spans 17 residues.

This clonotype was found a few times. The rearrangement links TRBV20-1 to TRBJ1-1; no clear D gene. The V and J ends lost 1 base and 6 bases respectively, with 21 bases between them. The CDR3 loop spans 16 amino acids. CDR1 and CDR2 (germline): DFQATT, SNEGSKA (reference sequence). The CDR3 loop reads CSARGRGLLEWAEAFF. The CDR3 bases are TGCAGTGCTAGAGGCCGGGGTCTACTGGAATGGGCTGAAGCTTTCTTT.

This clonotype has a handful of counts. This chain joins TRBV18 and TRBJ2-7, with a tentative D call TRBD1 (6 bases). The germline gives CDR1 KGHSH, CDR2 LQKENI. The CDR3 loop spans 16 amino acids. V shed 5 bases and J shed 0 bases, with 17 bases lying between them. CDR3 region: CASSTLDRPRSYEQYF. The CDR3 DNA sequence: TGTGCCAGCTCAACCTTAGACAGGCCCCGCTCCTACGAGCAGTACTTC. The whole variable domain, filled in from reference TRBV18 and TRBJ2-7, reads NAGVMQNPRHLVRRRGQEARLRCSPMKGHSHVYWYRQLPEEGLKFMVYLQKENIIDESGMPKERFSAEFPKEGPSILRIQQVVRGDSAAYFCASSTLDRPRSYEQYFGPGTRLTVT.

This clonotype was counted at least ten times. This chain links TRBV6-2 or TRBV6-3 with TRBJ2-3, with 9 bases identical to TRBD2. Germline V gene data show CDR1 as MNHEY and CDR2 as SVGEGT. The length of the CDR3 is 18 residues. With 0 bases clipped from V and 1 base from J, the junction kept 8 bases outside the gene matches. CDR3 coding DNA: TGTGCCAGCAGTTACTCGGGTGTTAGCGGGAGAGGCACAGATACGCAGTATTTT. Translating gives CASSYSGVSGRGTDTQYF.

V and J are TRBV20-1 and TRBJ2-2, with D maybe TRBD1 (5 bases). This CDR3 has 15 amino acids. Germline V CDR1 and CDR2: DFQATT, SNEGSKA (reference sequence). The germline V and J ends were trimmed by 3 bases and 4 bases, with 15 bases remaining between them. The CDR3: CSASSSRRATGELFF. The CDR3 DNA sequence: TGCAGTGCTAGCAGCTCTCGCAGGGCCACCGGGGAGCTGTTTTTT.

This clonotype was observed many times. V is TRBV28 and J is TRBJ2-7; unclear D gene. CDR1 and CDR2 (germline): MDHEN, SYDVKM. Between the trimmed V and J ends, which lost 4 bases and 3 bases, there was a span of 16 bases. The CDR3 extends over 15 amino acids. CDR3: CASSSTGYAHYEQYF. The CDR3 nucleotides are TGTGCCAGCAGTTCTACCGGCTACGCCCACTACGAGCAGTACTTC.

The sample holds many counts of this clonotype. V is TRBV7-2 and J is TRBJ2-1; a weak D match, TRBD1 (5 bases). V lost 4 bases and J lost 8, with 12 bases in between. Germline-derived CDR1 and CDR2 are SGHTA and FQGNSA. CDR3 length: 13 residues. Written as DNA, the CDR3 is TGTGCCAGCAGCTCGCCCTTCAGGGATGAGCAGTTCTTC. Amino acid sequence: CASSSPFRDEQFF.